These T cell receptor beta chains were read from a single sample in a study of blood T cell repertoires in COVID-19. Repertoires were generated with immunoSEQ multiplex PCR, while TCRdb's copy carries only in-frame clones and drops some. This sample has 650,000 to 800,000 clones; 85% to 90% occur once, and the top ten carry more than 0.25%. Material for sequencing was peripheral blood. These receptors were taken from a woman younger than 30 with acute or convalescent COVID-19. CDR3s include the opening cysteine and the closing phenylalanine or tryptophan. A D gene is named only where the DNA matches it firmly. Size tells how often a clone was seen (once, few, many) or the class of an expanded clone, and some rows leave it out.

clone size,J gene,V gene,D gene,CDR3 DNA,CDR3 protein
-,TRBJ1-1,TRBV5-1,-,TGCGCCAGCAGCTTGAGGGGGGGCACTGAAGCTTTCTTT,CASSLRGGTEAFF
-,TRBJ1-6,TRBV6-1,-,TGTGCCAGCAGTGCCTGGACGGCTGAGGCGGGATCACCCCTCCACTTT,CASSAWTAEAGSPLHF
-,TRBJ1-4,TRBV15,TRBD1,TGTGCCACCAGCAGAGGCTTGGACAGGGCCCTGGGGGAAAAACTGTTTTTT,CATSRGLDRALGEKLFF
-,TRBJ1-5,TRBV11-2,TRBD1,TGTGCCAGCAGCTTACCCCCGCCTGGACAGGCTAGCAATCAGCCCCAGCATTTT,CASSLPPPGQASNQPQHF
-,TRBJ2-3,TRBV5-1,TRBD1,TGCGCCAGCAGCTTGGGGGACAGCCCAGATACGCAGTATTTT,CASSLGDSPDTQYF
-,TRBJ1-1,TRBV5-1,-,TGCGCCAGCAGCTTTGGACAGCCATTCATGAACACTGAAGCTTTCTTT,CASSFGQPFMNTEAFF
-,TRBJ2-7,TRBV12-3/TRBV12-4,TRBD1,TGTGCCAGCAGTTTTGGACAGGGACAGGGGCAGTACTTC,CASSFGQGQGQYF
-,TRBJ2-7,TRBV5-1,TRBD1,TGCGCCAGCAGCCCGACAGGGCTCACCTACGAGCAGTACTTC,CASSPTGLTYEQYF
-,TRBJ2-6,TRBV24-1,TRBD2,TGTGCCACCAGTGAAACTATAGCGGGGGGGGCCTCTGGGGCCAACGTCCTGACTTTC,CATSETIAGGASGANVLTF
once,TRBJ2-4,TRBV3-1/TRBV3-2,-,TGTGCCAGCAGCTCCCGGGAGGCCAAAAACATTCAGTACTTC,CASSSREAKNIQYF
-,TRBJ2-3,TRBV7-3,TRBD2,TGTGCCAGCAGCACAACAGCGGGGCTCACAGATACGCAGTATTTT,CASSTTAGLTDTQYF
-,TRBJ1-2,TRBV4-3,TRBD1,TGCGCCAGCAGCCAAGTGGACAGGGAGCAATATGGCTACACCTTC,CASSQVDREQYGYTF
-,TRBJ1-4,TRBV5-1,TRBD1,TGCGCCAGCAGCCTAATAACAGGGGCAACTAATGAAAAACTGTTTTTT,CASSLITGATNEKLFF
-,TRBJ1-6,TRBV2,TRBD1,TGTGCCAGCAGGGGGCAAGGGACAGGGAATTCACCCCTCCACTTT,CASRGQGTGNSPLHF
-,TRBJ2-7,TRBV25-1,TRBD1,TGTGCCAGCAGTGAATGGGGGACAGGTTTGGGAGAGCAGTACTTC,CASSEWGTGLGEQYF
-,TRBJ1-6,TRBV6-5,TRBD1,TGTGCCAGCAGTTATTCCGGACAGGGTATTAATTCACCCCTCCACTTT,CASSYSGQGINSPLHF
-,TRBJ1-2,TRBV7-9,-,TGTGCCAGCAGCCCTTCGACAGATGGCTACACCTTC,CASSPSTDGYTF
-,TRBJ1-2,TRBV7-9,-,TGTGCCAGCAGCTTAGGTTCCGGGTTCAGTGTCTACACCTTC,CASSLGSGFSVYTF
-,TRBJ1-5,TRBV2,-,TGTGCCAGCTGGGGCGGCAATAGCAATCAGCCCCAGCATTTT,CASWGGNSNQPQHF
-,TRBJ2-2,TRBV2,-,TGTGCCAGCAGTGAAGCGCCGGACACCGAGAACACCGGGGAGCTGTTTTTT,CASSEAPDTENTGELFF
-,TRBJ1-2,TRBV20-1,-,TGCAGTGCCGGGAGCTCCTATGGCTACACCTTC,CSAGSSYGYTF
-,TRBJ1-1,TRBV7-2,-,TGTGCCAGCAGCTTAGCGCGCGGCACTGAAGCTTTCTTT,CASSLARGTEAFF
-,TRBJ1-2,TRBV6-5,TRBD1,TGTGCCAGCCAGAGACAGGGTCATGGCTACACCTTC,CASQRQGHGYTF
-,TRBJ2-5,TRBV27,-,TGTGCCAGCAGTCTGACAGGAGAAGAGACCCAGTACTTC,CASSLTGEETQYF
-,TRBJ1-1,TRBV7-2,-,TGTGCCAGCAGCTCTAGCCGGGAAAGTGGTTTCTTT,CASSSSRESGFF
-,TRBJ1-1,TRBV7-2,-,TGTGCCAGCAGCCCAGGGACTCTCTGGACTGAAGCTTTCTTT,CASSPGTLWTEAFF
-,TRBJ1-1,TRBV19,TRBD1,TGTGCCAGTAGTATTGGGTCGGTGACAGGGACCATTCACACTGAAGCTTTCTTT,CASSIGSVTGTIHTEAFF
-,TRBJ1-2,TRBV6-2/TRBV6-3,TRBD1,TGTGCCAGCAGTTACGAAAGGTCTCGGGACAGGTCTCTTCGGGACACCTTC,CASSYERSRDRSLRDTF